This T cell receptor beta chain is drawn from a study of T cell responses to AZD1222 COVID-19 vaccine. Overall study findings and caveats: At baseline, just five to seven AZD1222 recipients tested seropositive.

To note about this clone: What it recognizes is unknown.

The protocol was immunoSEQ multiplex PCR, while the TCRdb copy is restricted to in-frame clones and leaves out a portion. The data contain some 120,000 clones, over 75% of them singletons. After removal of 5 bases from V and 1 base from J, the junction contained 1 base not matched to a gene. The CDR3 extends over 12 amino acids. Germline V gene data show CDR1 as GTSNPN and CDR2 as SVGIG (reference sequence). This sequence was found in an adult in good health. The chain employs TRBV30 and TRBJ1-1; TRBD1 agrees at 7 bases. The material sequenced was peripheral blood, taken on day 0 of AZD1222 vaccination. The chain's CDR3 is CAWDRENTEAFF. The CDR3 nucleotides are TGTGCCTGGGACAGGGAGAACACTGAAGCTTTCTTT.